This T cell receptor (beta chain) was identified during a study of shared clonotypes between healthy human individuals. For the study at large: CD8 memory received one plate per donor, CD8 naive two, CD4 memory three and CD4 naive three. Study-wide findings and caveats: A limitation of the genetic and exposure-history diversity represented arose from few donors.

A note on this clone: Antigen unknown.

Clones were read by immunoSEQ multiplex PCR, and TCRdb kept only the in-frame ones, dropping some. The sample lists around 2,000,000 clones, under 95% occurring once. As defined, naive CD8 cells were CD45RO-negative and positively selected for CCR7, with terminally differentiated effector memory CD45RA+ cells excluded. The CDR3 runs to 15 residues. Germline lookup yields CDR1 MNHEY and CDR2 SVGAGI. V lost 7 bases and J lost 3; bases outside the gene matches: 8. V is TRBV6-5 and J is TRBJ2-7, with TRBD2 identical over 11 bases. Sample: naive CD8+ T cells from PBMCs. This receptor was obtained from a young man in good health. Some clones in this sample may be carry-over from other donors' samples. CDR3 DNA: TGTGCCAGCACCTACTCACTAGCGGGAGTCTACGAGCAGTACTTC. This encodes CASTYSLAGVYEQYF.